This T cell receptor beta chain appears in the sequencing data of a study of breast tumors, draining lymph nodes, adjacent tissues. Regarding this clonotype: Its target is not known.

The CDR3 has 12 residues. Trimming shortened V by 4 bases and J by 3 bases, and 10 bases separated the two germline ends. In germline, CDR1 is SQVTM, CDR2 ANQGSEA. Overall study results and limits: Tumors had less TCR diversity than lymph nodes, more than nontumor tissue. Luminal-like breast cancer showed significantly greater tumor-nontumor repertoire similarity than basal-like breast cancer did.

TCRdb re-called the multiplex PCR reads with MiXCR, one entry per CDR3 protein. The sample shows tens of thousands of distinct CDR3 sequences, under 75% of them seen only once. This TCR was sampled from a female donor with breast cancer. Some clones in this sample may be carry-over from other donors' samples. The chain uses TRBV29-1 and TRBJ2-7; D might be TRBD2 (6 bases). Source material: breast tumor tissue. In DNA form, the CDR3 reads TGCAGCGTTGGGGGGACTTTCTACGAGCAGTACTTC. Amino acids: CSVGGTFYEQYF.